The 30 T cell receptor beta chains in this list originate from one sample, sequenced in a study of cytomegalovirus exposure and HLA in healthy donors. In the PCR, 60 Vbeta and 13 Jbeta primers were used. Method: immunoSEQ multiplex PCR; TCRdb's copy keeps in-frame clones and lacks some. The table records 95,000 to 120,000 clones, around 77% of them present only once. Sequenced: PBMCs. These receptors were collected from a woman aged 30 to 39 in good health and CMV-seropositive.

J is TRBJ1-1 and V is TRBV5-1; 8 bases match TRBD1. The CDR3 extends over 17 amino acids. V shed 4 bases and J 0 bases; nucleotides not matched to a gene: 11. CDR1 and CDR2 (germline): SGHRS, YFSETQ. The CDR3 reads CASSAGGAGGMNTEAFF. CDR3 DNA sequence: TGCGCCAGCAGCGCTGGAGGTGCAGGGGGCATGAACACTGAAGCTTTCTTT.

The table lists this clone with a few counts. The chain combines TRBV30 with TRBJ1-1; no reliable D call. Between the trimmed V and J ends, which lost 1 base and 2 bases, there was a span of 8 bases. Germline V gene lookup returns CDR1 GTSNPN and CDR2 SVGIG (reference sequence). This CDR3 is 13 amino acids long. CDR3 coding DNA: TGTGCCTGGAGTGCAGGCAGAAACACTGAAGCTTTCTTT. Its translation: CAWSAGRNTEAFF.

This clone was seen a single time. V is TRBV6-4 and J is TRBJ1-2; D unclear. The germline V gene has CDR1 MRHNA and CDR2 SNTAGT. The length of the CDR3 is 16 residues. V was cut by 6 bases and J by 0 bases, with 17 bases left in between. This chain's CDR3 is CASSATFQEANYGYTF. CDR3 bases: TGTGCCAGCAGCGCCACGTTCCAGGAAGCTAACTATGGCTACACCTTC.

The table lists this clone with a count of one. This chain links TRBV27 with TRBJ2-7; the D gene is possibly TRBD1 (6 bases). The CDR3 has 13 residues. CDR1 MNHEY and CDR2 SMNVEV come from the germline V gene (reference sequence). With 7 bases removed from V and 9 bases from J, the gap between germline ends came to 19 bases. CDR3 bases: TGTGCCAGCAAGGGGGACGCCGGTCTCGGGCAGTACTTC. The encoded protein is CASKGDAGLGQYF.

The chain joins TRBV27 to TRBJ1-2; D is perhaps TRBD1 (6 bases). CDR1 and CDR2 from the germline V gene are MNHEY and SMNVEV (reference sequence). Trimming removed 5 bases from V and 3 bases from J, with 10 bases in between. The CDR3 runs to 13 residues. CDR3 bases: TGTGCCAGCAGTCCGTACAGGGACTATGGCTACACCTTC. Amino acids: CASSPYRDYGYTF.

DNA for the CDR3: TGTGCCAGCAGTTACAGGGGGGGCCTGACTGAAGCTTTCTTT. Amino acids: CASSYRGGLTEAFF. The chain employs TRBV6-5 and TRBJ1-1; tentative D call: TRBD1 (6 bases). The length of the CDR3 is 14 residues. Trimming took 2 bases from V and 5 from J, leaving 12 bases between them. CDR1 and CDR2 from the germline V gene are MNHEY and SVGAGI.

The V call is TRBV9, the J call TRBJ1-5; no definite D call. Germline CDR1 and CDR2: SGDLS and YYNGEE. Trimming took 4 bases from V and 6 from J, leaving 14 bases between them. This CDR3 has 14 amino acids. CDR3: CASSSSWAGQPQHF. Here the CDR3 DNA reads TGTGCCAGCAGCTCTTCCTGGGCGGGTCAGCCCCAGCATTTT.

The rearrangement uses TRBV30 and TRBJ1-1; no definite D call. CDR1 and CDR2 from the germline V gene are GTSNPN and SVGIG (reference sequence). This CDR3 is built from 13 residues. Trimming left V 2 bases short and J 7 bases short, with 14 bases between. CDR3 bases: TGTGCCTGGAGTCTATTAGGAGGGATTGAAGCTTTCTTT. This sequence encodes CAWSLLGGIEAFF.

Note on this clone: One end of the junction varies from germline; a read error may be responsible. The chain is built from TRBV7-7 and TRBJ1-3, with D possibly TRBD1 on 5 matching bases. This CDR3 contains 19 residues. The germline V gene has CDR1 SSHAT and CDR2 FNYEAQ (reference sequence). The CDR3 sequence is CASSLARPPRGGSGNTIYF. CDR3 nucleotide sequence: TGTGCTAGCAGCTTAGCGCGACCGCCTAGGGGAGGCTCTGGAAACACCATATATTTT.

The sample holds a few counts of this clone. The chain combines TRBV5-1 with TRBJ2-5; 8 nucleotides line up with TRBD1. Germline V CDR1 and CDR2: SGHRS, YFSETQ. The CDR3 totals 15 residues. V was pared by 1 base and J by 3 bases, with 5 bases of the junction left unmatched. CDR3 in DNA: TGCGCCAGCAGCTTGTACCAGGGGGCGGAAGAGACCCAGTACTTC. Protein product: CASSLYQGAEETQYF.

This chain joins TRBV14 and TRBJ2-4; D unresolved. Germline-derived CDR1 and CDR2 are SGHDN and FVKESK. This CDR3 has 16 amino acids. V was pared by 0 bases and J by 2 bases, with 11 bases between. Written as DNA, the CDR3 is TGTGCCAGCAGCCAAGATTCACGGTTATCCAAAAACATTCAGTACTTC. It specifies CASSQDSRLSKNIQYF.

In its sample, this clone was seen once. This rearrangement joins TRBV18 to TRBJ1-1; TRBD1 matches at 8 bases. V gave up 3 bases and J gave up 1 base; unmatched junction bases: 4. Germline lookup yields CDR1 KGHSH and CDR2 LQKENI. The CDR3 loop spans 15 amino acids. DNA of the CDR3: TGTGCCAGCTCACCCCAGGGACAGGAGAACACTGAAGCTTTCTTT. Encoded protein: CASSPQGQENTEAFF.

V usage is TRBV2 and J usage is TRBJ2-1, with 11 nucleotides matching TRBD2. V lost 5 bases, J lost 0 bases, and 3 bases stayed unmatched. Germline CDR1 and CDR2: SNHLY and FYNNEI. The CDR3 contains 16 residues. The CDR3, as DNA: TGTGCCAGCAGTTCTACTAGCGGGGGCTCCTACAATGAGCAGTTCTTC. The encoded protein is CASSSTSGGSYNEQFF.

The rearrangement uses TRBV6-6 and TRBJ1-5; 10 positions match TRBD1. V lost 4 bases, J lost 8 bases, and 11 bases stayed unmatched. This CDR3 region has 16 residues. Germline CDR1 and CDR2: MNHNY and SVGAGI (reference sequence). CDR3 sequence: CASSSSRQGAWEPQHF. The CDR3 DNA reads as TGTGCCAGCAGTTCGTCACGACAGGGGGCCTGGGAGCCCCAGCATTTT.

This clone was counted once. Sequence at one end of the junction differs from germline and may be a read error. V usage is TRBV7-7 and J usage is TRBJ2-3; TRBD2 agrees at 8 bases. From germline, CDR1 is SSHAT and CDR2 FNYEAQ (reference sequence). CDR3 length equals 15 residues. The chain's CDR3 is CASSSSGHSTDTQYF. The CDR3 DNA is TGTGCTAGCAGCTCTAGCGGGCATAGCACAGATACGCAGTATTTT. Combining the CDR3 with reference TRBV7-7 and TRBJ2-3 gives the whole variable domain GAGVSQSPRYKVTKRGQDVTLRCDPISSHATLYWYQQALGQGPEFLTYFNYEAQPDKSGLPSDRFSAERPEGSISTLTIQRTEQRDSAMYRCASSSSGHSTDTQYFGPGTRLTVL.

This clone came up a few times. This chain links TRBV5-8 with TRBJ1-5; weak D call: TRBD1 (6 bases). This CDR3 contains 19 residues. CDR1 and CDR2 from the germline V gene are SGHTS and YDEGEE. The germline V and J ends were trimmed by 1 base and 0 bases, with 20 bases remaining between them. CDR3 protein: CASSLLVDRILYSNQPQHF. The CDR3 DNA sequence: TGTGCCAGCAGCTTGTTAGTTGACAGGATACTTTATAGCAATCAGCCCCAGCATTTT.

The chain combines TRBV2 with TRBJ2-1; weak D call: TRBD1 (5 bases). Trimming took 1 base from V and 2 from J, leaving 6 bases between them. The CDR3 consists of 14 residues. Germline V gives CDR1 SNHLY, CDR2 FYNNEI. CDR3 DNA sequence: TGTGCCAGCAGTGAAGTAGGGGCCTACAATGAGCAGTTCTTC. Its protein is CASSEVGAYNEQFF.

In this sample, this clone turned up once. The chain recombines TRBV2 with TRBJ2-5, with D tentatively TRBD2 (7 bases). The ends were cut back, 9 bases at V and 1 base at J, with 18 bases in the middle. Germline V gene lookup returns CDR1 SNHLY and CDR2 FYNNEI. CDR3 size: 15 residues. CDR3 sequence (DNA): TGTGCCAGGGAGGGGGGGATTGCCTTCCAAGAGACCCAGTACTTC. It codes for CAREGGIAFQETQYF.

This chain uses TRBV19 with TRBJ2-3, with TRBD1 identical over 10 bases. Losses at the gene ends were 3 bases for V and 4 bases for J; bases not matched to a gene: 7. This CDR3 region has 16 residues. CDR1 and CDR2 (germline): LNHDA, SQIVND (reference sequence). CDR3 sequence: CASSIYGTGDADTQYF. The CDR3 nucleotides are TGTGCCAGTAGTATCTACGGGACAGGGGACGCAGATACGCAGTATTTT.

The genes are TRBV7-9 and TRBJ2-1; 11 bases are a match to TRBD2. The germline V gene has CDR1 SEHNR and CDR2 FQNEAQ (reference sequence). The CDR3 has 15 amino acids. With V trimmed by 2 bases and J by 6 bases, 3 bases remained unmatched. In DNA, the CDR3 is TGTGCCAGCAGCTTAACTAGCGGGAGTTTCAATGAGCAGTTCTTC. Its translation: CASSLTSGSFNEQFF.

This rearrangement joins TRBV10-3 to TRBJ1-2, with a possible D match to TRBD1 (6 bases). Between the trimmed V and J ends, which lost 10 bases and 4 bases, there was a span of 13 bases. CDR1 is ENHRY and CDR2 is SYGVKD in the germline V gene. The length of the CDR3 is 12 residues. The CDR3 DNA is TGTGCCACCTTAGGACAGATCTATGGCTACACCTTC. This sequence encodes CATLGQIYGYTF.

This clone has a handful of counts. The chain joins TRBV19 to TRBJ2-3; D perhaps matches TRBD2 (6 bases). V lost 5 bases and J 6 bases, leaving 9 bases between the germline ends. The CDR3 contains 12 residues. From germline, CDR1 is LNHDA and CDR2 SQIVND (reference sequence). CDR3 region: CASSELADTQYF. In DNA, the CDR3 is TGTGCCAGTAGTGAACTAGCTGATACGCAGTATTTT.

This clone was counted once. This chain links TRBV5-1 with TRBJ2-1, with TRBD1 matching over 7 bases. This CDR3 region has 14 residues. The germline V gene encodes CDR1 SGHRS and CDR2 YFSETQ. V dropped 7 bases and J dropped 5; count of bases not matched to a gene: 9. The CDR3 region has the DNA TGCGCCAGCTCCTCAGGGGGTGGTAACAATGAGCAGTTCTTC. Its translation: CASSSGGGNNEQFF.

The chain couples TRBV7-9 to TRBJ2-7, with 12 bases matching TRBD2. The V segment lost 2 bases and the J segment 3 bases; nucleotides outside the gene matches: 11. This CDR3 has 18 amino acids. From germline, CDR1 is SEHNR and CDR2 FQNEAQ (reference sequence). As DNA, the CDR3 is TGTGCCAGCAGCTTACCTACTAGCGGGGGGCATTTTCTCTACGAGCAGTACTTC. This codes for CASSLPTSGGHFLYEQYF.

This rearrangement joins TRBV7-9 to TRBJ1-4; D is uncertain. This CDR3 spans 15 amino acids. The germline V gene has CDR1 SEHNR and CDR2 FQNEAQ (reference sequence). V was pared by 2 bases and J by 3 bases, with 10 bases between. In nucleotides, the CDR3 is TGTGCCAGCAGCTTATCCGGCGCGGCTAATGAAAAACTGTTTTTT. Encoded protein: CASSLSGAANEKLFF.

Turning to this clone: The junction and the germline gene differ at one end; a read error may be behind it. The gene calls are TRBV7-7 and TRBJ2-3; weak D call: TRBD2 (6 bases). The V gene's germline CDR1 is SSHAT and CDR2 FNYEAQ (reference sequence). The CDR3 is made up of 13 amino acids. In nucleotides, the CDR3 is TGTGCTAGCAGCTTTCGGAGGGGTGATACGCAGTATTTT. It encodes CASSFRRGDTQYF.

The V call is TRBV13, the J call TRBJ2-5; perhaps TRBD2 as D (6 bases). The CDR3 runs 13 residues. V was pared by 1 base and J by 11 bases, with 14 bases between. Germline V gives CDR1 PRHDT, CDR2 FYEKMQ (reference sequence). CDR3 in amino acids: CASSLALAGEQYF. In DNA form, the CDR3 reads TGTGCCAGCAGCTTAGCACTAGCCGGGGAGCAGTACTTC.

The chain employs TRBV19 and TRBJ1-2, with a weak D call TRBD1 (5 bases). Germline values: CDR1 LNHDA, CDR2 SQIVND (reference sequence). This CDR3 region has 15 residues. V gave up 3 bases and J gave up 2 bases, with 13 bases separating them. The CDR3 DNA sequence: TGTGCCAGTAGTATCCGAAGGGGTCCAAACTATGGCTACACCTTC. Protein product: CASSIRRGPNYGYTF.

CDR3 region: CASSGGNYAYNSPLHF. CDR3 DNA sequence: TGTGCCAGCTCAGGGGGCAATTATGCCTATAATTCACCCCTCCACTTT. This sequence joins TRBV18 and TRBJ1-6, with a tentative D call TRBD1 (6 bases). The germline CDR1 and CDR2 sequences are KGHSH and LQKENI. Between the trimmed V and J ends, which lost 5 bases and 2 bases, there was a span of 13 bases. The CDR3 is 16 residues long.

V gene TRBV18 combines with J gene TRBJ2-7, with TRBD1 matching over 7 bases. The length of the CDR3 is 13 residues. With V trimmed by 4 bases and J by 2 bases, 2 bases remained unmatched. Germline V gene data show CDR1 as KGHSH and CDR2 as LQKENI. CDR3 amino acids: CASSRGQTYEQYF. The CDR3 nucleotides read TGTGCCAGCTCACGGGGACAGACCTACGAGCAGTACTTC.